A single sample is the source of the 30 T cell receptor beta chains below, sequenced in a study of cytomegalovirus exposure and HLA in healthy donors. The study ran its PCR with 60 Vbeta and 13 Jbeta primers. Assay: immunoSEQ multiplex PCR; the TCRdb copy retains only in-frame clones and omits some. The data contain approximately 150,000 clones, 61% of them singletons. Sample: PBMCs. These receptors came from a male donor in good health and CMV-seronegative.

The rearrangement links TRBV7-9 to TRBJ1-4; D not resolved. V was pared by 5 bases and J by 0 bases, with 10 bases between. The germline CDR1 and CDR2 sequences are SEHNR and FQNEAQ (reference sequence). CDR3 length equals 15 residues. The CDR3: CASSRERTTNEKLFF. CDR3 nucleotide sequence: TGTGCCAGCAGCCGCGAGAGGACAACTAATGAAAAACTGTTTTTT.

This clone showed up just a few times. This rearrangement joins TRBV6-4 to TRBJ2-3; 10 bases fit TRBD1. Trimming at V came to 5 bases and at J to 1 base, leaving 6 bases not matched to a gene. The CDR3 covers 16 residues. Germline CDR1 reads MRHNA; CDR2 reads SNTAGT. CDR3 in DNA: TGTGCCAGCAGTCCGACCGGGACAGGGGGCACAGATACGCAGTATTTT. This codes for CASSPTGTGGTDTQYF.

This chain joins TRBV2 and TRBJ1-1; 9 bases fit TRBD1. The CDR3 runs to 15 residues. With 6 bases clipped from V and 5 bases from J, the junction kept 10 bases outside the gene matches. Germline values: CDR1 SNHLY, CDR2 FYNNEI. CDR3 residues: CASSGRTGVETEAFF. The CDR3 DNA is TGTGCCAGCAGCGGACGGACAGGGGTTGAGACTGAAGCTTTCTTT.

This clone was seen a single time. V gene TRBV7-8 combines with J gene TRBJ1-2, with D unclear. V lost 5 bases to trimming and J lost 8 bases, with 24 bases between them. The CDR3 sequence is 16 residues long. Germline CDR1 is SGHVS and CDR2 is FQNEAQ. The CDR3 spells CASSKTSSKYLVGYTF. The CDR3, as DNA: TGTGCCAGCAGCAAGACATCCTCTAAGTACTTAGTGGGCTACACCTTC.

The chain is built from TRBV7-9 and TRBJ2-3; D gene unclear. Germline CDR1 SEHNR, CDR2 FQNEAQ (reference sequence). The length of the CDR3 is 14 residues. V lost 2 bases to trimming and J lost 4 bases, with 10 bases between them. This CDR3 reads CASSLLLIADTQYF. For the CDR3, the DNA is TGTGCCAGCAGCTTACTCTTGATAGCAGATACGCAGTATTTT.

This clone showed up just a few times. V usage is TRBV7-3 and J usage is TRBJ2-3; maybe TRBD1 (6 bases). CDR1 is SGHTA and CDR2 is FQGTGA in the germline V gene. V was shortened by 5 bases and J by 0 bases, with 12 bases between the two germline ends. CDR3 length: 15 amino acids. In DNA, the CDR3 is TGTGCCAGCAGCCTACAGGGTCTGAGCACAGATACGCAGTATTTT. Its translation is CASSLQGLSTDTQYF.

This clone showed up just once. This chain uses TRBV10-3 with TRBJ1-1, with TRBD1 matching 7 bases. There are 13 residues in the CDR3. Germline CDR1 ENHRY, CDR2 SYGVKD. V dropped 11 bases and J dropped 4; count of bases not matched to a gene: 10. In nucleotides, the CDR3 is TGTGCCTCCTCGACAGGGCCAGGCACTGAAGCTTTCTTT. As protein: CASSTGPGTEAFF.

This sequence joins TRBV4-1 and TRBJ2-5, with no clear D. V dropped 2 bases and J dropped 0 bases, with 10 bases sitting between them. Per the germline V gene, CDR1 is MGHRA and CDR2 is YSYEKL. The CDR3 covers 15 residues. This chain's CDR3 is CASSQHYSDQETQYF. The CDR3 DNA reads TGCGCCAGCAGCCAACACTATAGTGACCAAGAGACCCAGTACTTC.

J is TRBJ1-1 and V is TRBV5-6, with 7 bases fitting TRBD1. The CDR3 totals 14 residues. The germline CDR1 and CDR2 sequences are SGHDT and YYEEEE. V lost 3 bases and J lost 4; bases outside the gene matches: 6. The CDR3 sequence: CASSWTGGSTEAFF. Written as DNA, the CDR3 is TGTGCCAGCAGCTGGACAGGCGGCAGCACTGAAGCTTTCTTT.

The chain links TRBV28 to TRBJ1-1; D is ambiguous. CDR1 is MDHEN, CDR2 SYDVKM, per germline. Trimming stripped 2 bases from V and 4 bases from J, with 14 bases between. This CDR3 has 15 amino acids. This chain's CDR3 is CASSLNMEGATEAFF. The CDR3 bases are TGTGCCAGCAGTTTAAATATGGAGGGCGCCACTGAAGCTTTCTTT.

This clone occurred once. The rearrangement uses TRBV18 and TRBJ2-7, with a weak D call TRBD2 (6 bases). V lost 2 bases and J lost 2, with 13 bases in between. This CDR3 spans 15 amino acids. Germline CDR1 and CDR2: KGHSH and LQKENI. The CDR3 DNA reads TGTGCCAGCTCACCATCCGGGGGACCCACCTACGAGCAGTACTTC. This codes for CASSPSGGPTYEQYF. The whole variable domain, filled in from reference TRBV18 and TRBJ2-7, reads NAGVMQNPRHLVRRRGQEARLRCSPMKGHSHVYWYRQLPEEGLKFMVYLQKENIIDESGMPKERFSAEFPKEGPSILRIQQVVRGDSAAYFCASSPSGGPTYEQYFGPGTRLTVT.

The chain joins TRBV27 to TRBJ1-5; D remains unclear. Germline lookup yields CDR1 MNHEY and CDR2 SMNVEV (reference sequence). The CDR3 has 13 residues. V was shortened by 4 bases and J by 2 bases, with 6 bases between the two germline ends. Here the CDR3 DNA reads TGTGCCAGCAGTTGGAGTGGCAATCAGCCCCAGCATTTT. It specifies CASSWSGNQPQHF.

The chain recombines TRBV4-2 with TRBJ2-3; D not certain. Trimming took 4 bases from V and 2 from J, leaving 13 bases between them. This CDR3 comprises 15 residues. Germline CDR1 is LGHNA and CDR2 is YNFKEQ. CDR3 sequence reads: CASSPREAFTDTQYF. The CDR3, as DNA: TGTGCCAGCAGCCCTCGTGAGGCCTTCACAGATACGCAGTATTTT.

The chain couples TRBV6-6 to TRBJ2-5; D unclear. The CDR3 extends over 13 amino acids. Germline V gene sequence: CDR1 MNHNY, CDR2 SVGAGI (reference sequence). V lost 1 base and J lost 2, with 5 bases in between. The CDR3 loop reads CASSYWQQETQYF. The CDR3 nucleotides read TGTGCCAGCAGTTACTGGCAGCAAGAGACCCAGTACTTC.

The V and J genes are TRBV25-1 and TRBJ2-3, with unresolved D. Trimming cost V 5 bases and J 2 bases, with 11 bases left between them. Per germline, CDR1 MGHDK and CDR2 SYGVNS. The CDR3 totals 14 residues. The CDR3 loop reads CASSRETITDTQYF. In nucleotides, the CDR3 is TGTGCCAGCAGTCGCGAGACAATCACAGATACGCAGTATTTT.

The V call is TRBV9, the J call TRBJ1-2; D ambiguous. V gave up 2 bases and J gave up 1 base, with 6 bases separating them. Germline V gene sequence: CDR1 SGDLS, CDR2 YYNGEE. The CDR3 runs to 13 residues. The CDR3 protein is CASSVDNNYGYTF. CDR3 nucleotide sequence: TGTGCCAGCAGCGTTGACAATAACTATGGCTACACCTTC. Full variable domain (missing parts from reference TRBV9 and TRBJ1-2): DSGVTQTPKHLITATGQRVTLRCSPRSGDLSVYWYQQSLDQGLQFLIQYYNGEERAKGNILERFSAQQFPDLHSELNLSSLELGDSALYFCASSVDNNYGYTFGSGTRLTVV.

The rearrangement uses TRBV6-1 and TRBJ1-5; TRBD1 matches 7 bases. Trimming cost V 1 base and J 3 bases; bases outside gene matches: 6. Germline assignment: CDR1 MNHNS and CDR2 SASEGT. The length of the CDR3 is 16 residues. The CDR3 reads CASSEGDSLNNQPQHF. CDR3 DNA sequence: TGTGCCAGCAGTGAAGGGGACAGCCTAAACAATCAGCCCCAGCATTTT.

This chain links TRBV6-4 with TRBJ2-3; D perhaps matches TRBD2 (6 bases). CDR3 size: 13 residues. Trimming took off 6 bases at V and 1 base at J, with 8 bases between the two ends. Germline CDR1 and CDR2: MRHNA and SNTAGT. The CDR3 sequence is CASRASGTDTQYF. CDR3 sequence (DNA): TGTGCCAGCAGGGCTAGCGGCACAGATACGCAGTATTTT.

V is TRBV6-1 and J is TRBJ1-4; 8 nucleotides agree with TRBD1. V trimming: 11 bases; J trimming: 8 bases; junction bases outside the gene matches: 10. Germline CDR1 reads MNHNS; CDR2 reads SASEGT. This CDR3 contains 13 residues. The CDR3: CAGAGTGSEKLFF. In DNA, the CDR3 is TGTGCCGGGGCCGGGACAGGAAGCGAAAAACTGTTTTTT.

This clone was found a few times. The chain combines TRBV5-1 with TRBJ1-1; D gene uncertain. The V end lost 0 bases, the J end lost 5 bases, and 17 bases lay between the germline ends. The CDR3 length is 16 residues. Germline V gene data show CDR1 as SGHRS and CDR2 as YFSETQ. The DNA of the CDR3 is TGCGCCAGCAGCTTGGGGGAGGAGAGGGTGTGGACTGAAGCTTTCTTT. Residues: CASSLGEERVWTEAFF. Combining the CDR3 with reference TRBV5-1 and TRBJ1-1 gives the whole variable domain KAGVTQTPRYLIKTRGQQVTLSCSPISGHRSVSWYQQTPGQGLQFLFEYFSETQRNKGNFPGRFSGRQFSNSRSEMNVSTLELGDSALYLCASSLGEERVWTEAFFGQGTRLTVV.

The chain recombines TRBV7-9 with TRBJ1-2; D call uncertain. The CDR3 has 15 residues. Germline assignment: CDR1 SEHNR and CDR2 FQNEAQ (reference sequence). The germline V and J ends were trimmed by 1 base and 2 bases, with 11 bases remaining between them. The CDR3 DNA is TGTGCCAGCAGCTTAGGAACCGCAGGCAACTATGGCTACACCTTC. Protein sequence: CASSLGTAGNYGYTF. The full variable domain, completed using reference TRBV7-9 and TRBJ1-2, is DTGVSQNPRHKITKRGQNVTFRCDPISEHNRLYWYRQTLGQGPEFLTYFQNEAQLEKSRLLSDRFSAERPKGSFSTLEIQRTEQGDSAMYLCASSLGTAGNYGYTFGSGTRLTVV.

The rearrangement joins TRBV5-1 to TRBJ2-3, with D possibly being TRBD2 (7 bases). V was clipped by 0 bases and J by 1 base, with 15 bases between them. From germline, CDR1 is SGHRS and CDR2 YFSETQ. The CDR3 loop spans 17 amino acids. CDR3 nucleotides: TGCGCCAGCAGCTTGGAACTTCGCGGGGGCCGCACAGATACGCAGTATTTT. It yields the protein CASSLELRGGRTDTQYF. Together with reference TRBV5-1 and TRBJ2-3, the CDR3 gives the full variable domain: KAGVTQTPRYLIKTRGQQVTLSCSPISGHRSVSWYQQTPGQGLQFLFEYFSETQRNKGNFPGRFSGRQFSNSRSEMNVSTLELGDSALYLCASSLELRGGRTDTQYFGPGTRLTVL.

The genes are TRBV7-2 and TRBJ2-5, with TRBD2 identical over 9 bases. The V and J ends lost 1 base and 5 bases, in that order; junction bases with no gene match: 5. CDR1 and CDR2 (germline): SGHTA, FQGNSA. The CDR3 totals 15 residues. The CDR3 sequence is CASSLVRGGDETQYF. The CDR3 DNA follows: TGTGCCAGCAGCTTAGTGCGCGGGGGGGATGAGACCCAGTACTTC.

The chain has TRBV1 and TRBJ2-3; the tabulated D call, TRBD2, remains unverified against the DNA. TRBV1 counts as a pseudogene. This CDR3 is 16 amino acids long. The CDR3 DNA is TGCACCAGCAGCCAAGGGACTAGCAGTAGCACAGATACGCAGTATTTT. This sequence encodes CTSSQGTSSSTDTQYF.

The chain uses TRBV2 and TRBJ2-2; 8 nucleotides align to TRBD2. Germline values: CDR1 SNHLY, CDR2 FYNNEI. The CDR3 extends over 16 amino acids. Trimming at V came to 7 bases and at J to 3 bases, leaving 10 bases not matched to a gene. CDR3 sequence (DNA): TGTGCCAGCACCCCCTCGCGGGGGGCCGACACCGGGGAGCTGTTTTTT. Its protein product is CASTPSRGADTGELFF.

The V gene is TRBV28, the J gene TRBJ1-5; D might be TRBD1 (6 bases). Looked up from germline, CDR1 is MDHEN and CDR2 is SYDVKM. The ends were cut back, 8 bases at V and 6 bases at J, with 17 bases in the middle. The CDR3 is 14 residues long. DNA of the CDR3: TGTGCCAGCCGAGGGGGGGATTACTTTCAGCCCCAGCATTTT. Its protein is CASRGGDYFQPQHF. Based on the CDR3 plus reference TRBV28 and TRBJ1-5, the full variable domain is DVKVTQSSRYLVKRTGEKVFLECVQDMDHENMFWYRQDPGLGLRLIYFSYDVKMKEKGDIPEGYSVSREKKERFSLILESASTNQTSMYLCASRGGDYFQPQHFGDGTRLSIL.

This chain uses TRBV11-2 with TRBJ1-1; D may be TRBD1 (6 bases). CDR1 and CDR2 (germline): SGHAT, FQNNGV. V lost 3 bases and J lost 0, with 11 bases in between. The CDR3 loop spans 15 amino acids. CDR3 DNA sequence: TGTGCCAGCAGCTTTAGGGGGACCTTGAACACTGAAGCTTTCTTT. Protein product: CASSFRGTLNTEAFF.

In this sample, this clone turned up a few times. The J gene is TRBJ1-1, the V gene TRBV19, with a tentative D call TRBD1 (6 bases). V was shortened by 10 bases and J by 5 bases, with 26 bases between the two germline ends. This CDR3 comprises 16 residues. CDR1 is LNHDA and CDR2 is SQIVND in the germline V gene (reference sequence). The CDR3 DNA sequence: TGTGCCACCATAGGGGGACCGCGTGGGGGTTGGACTGAAGCTTTCTTT. Protein sequence: CATIGGPRGGWTEAFF.

This clone was picked up a small number of times. This chain joins TRBV6-1 and TRBJ1-2; TRBD1 agrees at 12 bases. The V segment lost 4 bases and the J segment 3 bases; nucleotides outside the gene matches: 6. Germline loops: CDR1 MNHNS, CDR2 SASEGT. The CDR3 spans 16 residues. The CDR3: CASSAPGTGGDYGYTF. The CDR3 DNA is TGTGCCAGCAGTGCTCCCGGGACAGGGGGCGACTATGGCTACACCTTC.

The chain has TRBV11-2 and TRBJ1-5; D gene ambiguous. V was cut by 3 bases and J by 2 bases, with 8 bases left in between. This CDR3 contains 14 residues. CDR1 is SGHAT and CDR2 is FQNNGV in the germline V gene. The CDR3 sequence: CASSLNPGNQPQHF. In DNA, the CDR3 is TGTGCCAGCAGCTTGAACCCGGGCAATCAGCCCCAGCATTTT.